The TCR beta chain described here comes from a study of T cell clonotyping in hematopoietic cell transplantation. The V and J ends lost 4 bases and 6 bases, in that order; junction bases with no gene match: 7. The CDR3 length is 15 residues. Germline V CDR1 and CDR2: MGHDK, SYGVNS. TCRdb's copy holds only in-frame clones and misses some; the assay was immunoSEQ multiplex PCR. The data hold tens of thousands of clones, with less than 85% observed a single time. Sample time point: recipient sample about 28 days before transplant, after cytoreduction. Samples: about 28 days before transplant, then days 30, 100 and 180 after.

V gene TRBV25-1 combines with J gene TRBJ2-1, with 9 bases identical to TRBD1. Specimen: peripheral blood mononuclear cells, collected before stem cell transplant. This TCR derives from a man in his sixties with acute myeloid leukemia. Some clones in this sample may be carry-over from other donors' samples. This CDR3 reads CASSVRDRDVNEQFF. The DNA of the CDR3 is TGTGCCAGCAGTGTCCGGGACAGGGATGTCAATGAGCAGTTCTTC.